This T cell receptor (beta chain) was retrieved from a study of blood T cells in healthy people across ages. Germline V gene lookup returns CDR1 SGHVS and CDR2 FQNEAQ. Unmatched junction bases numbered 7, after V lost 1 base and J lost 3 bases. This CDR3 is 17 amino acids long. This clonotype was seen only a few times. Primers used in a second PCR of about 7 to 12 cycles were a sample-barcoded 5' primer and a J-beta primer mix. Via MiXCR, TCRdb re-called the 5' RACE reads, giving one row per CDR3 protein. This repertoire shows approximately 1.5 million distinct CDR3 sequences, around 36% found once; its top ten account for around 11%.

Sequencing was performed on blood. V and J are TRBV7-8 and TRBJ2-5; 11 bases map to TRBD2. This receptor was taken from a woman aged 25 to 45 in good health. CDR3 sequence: CASSLGVAGGPKETQYF. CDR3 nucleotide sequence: TGTGCCAGCAGCTTAGGGGTAGCGGGGGGGCCGAAAGAGACCCAGTACTTC.